This T cell receptor beta chain was found in a study of neurological immune-mediated disorders. Study-level results: HTLV-1-associated myelopathy had the most TCR clonal expansion, and multiple sclerosis had the least, less than healthy controls. In multiple sclerosis patients, the repertoire cluster was unrelated to clinical or MRI findings.

The method for making cDNA was 5'RACE, and it used 10-nucleotide random UMIs. TCRdb redid the calling of the 5' RACE reads with MiXCR, one entry per CDR3 protein. This table has 84,000 or so distinct CDR3 sequences, roughly 4.3% appearing once. The CDR3 runs to 12 residues. V lost 0 bases, J lost 3 bases, and 1 base lay in between. Germline CDR1 reads SGHRS; CDR2 reads YFSETQ. This clonotype was counted ten times or more. Antigen specificity is unknown. Time point meaning: longitudinal time-point 3. The sequence came from a woman in her sixties or seventies with multiple sclerosis. This chain joins TRBV5-1 and TRBJ2-1; D remains unclear. Sequencing was performed on PBMCs. CDR3 bases: TGCGCCAGCAGCTTGGACTACAATGAGCAGTTCTTC. The encoded protein is CASSLDYNEQFF.